A selection of T cell receptor beta chains follows, all from one sample in a study of CD8 T cells in Susac syndrome. TCRdb reanalysed the immunoSEQ multiplex PCR reads using MiXCR and keeps one entry per CDR3 protein. The sample carries about 130,000 distinct CDR3 sequences, around 94% recorded once. Sequenced: CD8+ T cells from PBMCs. These receptors were obtained from a human donor with Susac syndrome. Each CDR3 is given with its conserved first and last residue. Expanded clones are given a class, and other clones once, few, many or no size at all.

len	abundance	v_gene	j_gene	CDR3aa
15	NA	TRBV20-1	TRBJ2-1	CSASRGEASYNEQFF
13	NA	TRBV12-3/TRBV12-4	TRBJ1-1	CASRGQGVAEAFF
15	NA	TRBV6-5	TRBJ2-3	CASSYSAGRTDTQYF
15	NA	TRBV14	TRBJ1-4	CASSQAAGRREKLFF
15	NA	TRBV29-1	TRBJ1-2	CSVEETDHSSYGYTF
15	NA	TRBV30	TRBJ2-6	CAWSVGVDGANVLTF
18	NA	TRBV21-1	TRBJ1-4	CASSKVVGQRSTNEKLFF
15	NA	TRBV4-3	TRBJ1-1	CASSQDQGGGTEAFF
19	NA	TRBV4-3	TRBJ2-1	CASSQETPHEGALLGEQFF
19	NA	TRBV9	TRBJ2-3	CASSSQMLDTTTSTDTQYF
13	NA	TRBV5-6	TRBJ2-7	CASRWAGGYEQYF
14	NA	TRBV2	TRBJ2-3	CASRVAVLTDTQYF
12	few	TRBV5-6	TRBJ2-1	CASSLGGLEQFF
16	NA	TRBV19	TRBJ2-4	CASSALQGGEENIQYF
16	NA	TRBV15	TRBJ1-2	CATSEDLGSTNYGYTF
16	NA	TRBV20-1	TRBJ2-5	CSARDIWATTQETQYF
14	NA	TRBV30	TRBJ1-5	CAWSVRGNGQPQHF
14	once	TRBV9	TRBJ2-7	CASSVDGSSYEQYF
13	NA	TRBV29-1	TRBJ2-2	CSVEGAGGGELFF
15	NA	TRBV30	TRBJ2-2	CAWTRREEDTGELFF
15	NA	TRBV24-1	TRBJ2-3	CATSDSGPSTDTQYF
13	NA	TRBV10-3	TRBJ1-4	CAISAGDNEKLFF
16	NA	TRBV9	TRBJ2-4	CASSSPSGADKNIQYF
14	NA	TRBV6-4	TRBJ2-3	CASSESGVTDTQYF
14	NA	TRBV7-3	TRBJ2-1	CASSLDQNYNEQFF
12	NA	TRBV29-1	TRBJ2-2	CSVDGLPGELFF
16	NA	TRBV12-5	TRBJ2-1	CASGFCGECSYNEQFF
15	few	TRBV5-4	TRBJ2-1	CASSTGLAGGVEQFF
19	NA	TRBV28	TRBJ2-3	CASSLCPPPRTGDTDTQYF
16	NA	TRBV5-1	TRBJ2-1	CASKETSGRAVDEQFF
14	NA	TRBV30	TRBJ2-5	CAWNGGGEGGTQYF
14	NA	TRBV12-3/TRBV12-4	TRBJ2-5	CASTMGGGYETQYF
14	NA	TRBV9	TRBJ2-1	CASGDSSSYNEQFF
15	NA	TRBV4-2	TRBJ2-1	CASSQGTSDYNEQFF
16	NA	TRBV27	TRBJ2-7	CASNTPLQRRSYEQYF
17	NA	TRBV7-3	TRBJ2-2	CASSAHPRDSIPGELFF